What follows is one T cell receptor (beta chain) and its context. This clone's antigen is unknown. Per-nucleotide qualities are absent, and no much larger clonotype sits a single base away. The collaborating institutions used their own protocols to collect whole blood in K2EDTA tubes. For TCRbeta analysis, collaborator samples were shipped as frozen whole blood, as isolated PBMCs, or as DNA extracted from either sample type. Between the V and J ends, shortened by 4 bases and 11 bases respectively, the junction contains 17 bases. The CDR3 holds 13 amino acids from the cysteine to the phenylalanine. The read is trimmed to its CDR3 DNA, 39 bases read in frame from base 1. The data derive from a study of blood T cell repertoires in COVID-19 (TCRdb year 2020). Notes on the research overall: The collaborator samples originated in the United States, Italy and Spain and spanned the acute and convalescent phases of COVID-19. The prospective study material was composed of cDNA or gDNA derived from T cells, B-cell-depleted T cells, or PBMCs. Deeply sampled blood TCRbeta repertoires from subjects exposed to, actively infected with, or recovered from COVID-19 were included in the dataset. A freely available public database, intended as a resource for researchers studying the immune response to SARS-CoV-2, is where the repertoires were released. Samples were obtained from the ongoing ImmuneRACE study (first 160 participants) and from some 1,300 subjects provided by 6 global collaborators. A de-identified subject ID, COVID-19 status, age in years and sex were almost always included in the sample metadata. Where available, HLA class I and class II types were obtained from metadata supplied by the sample provider rather than from assay-based typing.

Here is what the overall study found, with its caveats: Clinical and demographic metadata were provided uncurated, with the amount varying by source and participant.

The immunoSEQ Assay, a bias-controlled multiplex PCR, was used to amplify TCRbeta CDR3 regions from genomic DNA. In the original analysis: Nucleated cell counts per sample were estimated from amplification of reference gene primers within the assay. To quantify the absolute abundance of each unique TCRbeta CDR3 rearrangement, sequence reads were collapsed and filtered. For each sample, productive Simpson clonality was calculated as the square root of Simpson's diversity index over productive rearrangements. TCRdb mirrors the immuneACCESS table, restricted to in-frame sequences. Some clones are absent from its copies; in checked studies, under half trace to an unresolved V gene, and the reason for the others is unknown. That table is the source of V, J and clone size, and D and trimming were worked out from the DNA. This sample is represented by 250,000 to 300,000 clones; approximately 85% of them were singletons. The ten largest clonotypes hold approximately 11% of the sample.

The receptor chain draws on TRBV12-3 or TRBV12-4 and TRBJ1-1; TRBD1 could be the D gene, as 5 bases match. This receptor was identified in a woman aged 70 to 79 with acute or convalescent COVID-19. Sequencing was done on a sample of peripheral blood. DNA sequence: TGTGCCAGCAGTTCCATTCGGGGGGGGAGGGCTTTCTTT. This gives the protein CASSSIRGGRAFF.